The present T cell receptor (beta chain) was sequenced within a study of blood T cells in healthy people across ages. Study background: Capture by template switching was about one barcoded beta molecule per two T cells.

The CDR3 contains 14 residues. Germline-derived CDR1 and CDR2 are SGHNT and YENEEA. To note about this clonotype: At one end, the junction sequence differs from germline, possibly due to a read error.

PCR was performed a second time for roughly 7 to 11 cycles using a sample-barcoded 5' primer and a J-beta primer mix. TCRdb reprocessed the 5' RACE reads with MiXCR, giving one entry per CDR3 protein. This sample has 650,000 to 1,000,000 distinct CDR3 sequences, with less than 60% found just once. This chain uses TRBV11-3 with TRBJ2-1; 12 bases fit TRBD2. Sequencing input: blood. The TCR sequence derives from a man older than 75 in good health. CDR3 sequence (DNA): TGTGCCGGCAGCGGACTAGCGGGACTGTATGAGCAGTTCTTC. Translation: CAGSGLAGLYEQFF.